This TCR beta chain is drawn from a study of identical twins. TCRdb ran MiXCR on the 5' RACE reads and lists one entry per CDR3 protein. The sample lists 350,000 to 500,000 distinct CDR3 sequences, around a sixth seen once, with approximately 12% in the top ten. The CDR3 runs to 16 residues. V lost 6 bases and J lost 8, with 22 bases in between. Per germline, CDR1 SGHAT and CDR2 FQDESV (reference sequence). General study points: Fewer insertions characterized abundant cord blood beta clonotypes, whereas memory repertoires showed none.

Only a few counts were recorded for this clonotype. The target antigen is unknown. The genes are TRBV11-1 and TRBJ2-2, with TRBD1 as a possible D gene (6 bases). Sequenced input: naive T cells sorted from blood. This TCR derives from a man in his forties or fifties in good health. The CDR3 sequence is CASRRTGTPINGELFF. Here the CDR3 DNA reads TGTGCCAGCAGACGTACCGGGACACCGATTAATGGGGAGCTGTTTTTT.